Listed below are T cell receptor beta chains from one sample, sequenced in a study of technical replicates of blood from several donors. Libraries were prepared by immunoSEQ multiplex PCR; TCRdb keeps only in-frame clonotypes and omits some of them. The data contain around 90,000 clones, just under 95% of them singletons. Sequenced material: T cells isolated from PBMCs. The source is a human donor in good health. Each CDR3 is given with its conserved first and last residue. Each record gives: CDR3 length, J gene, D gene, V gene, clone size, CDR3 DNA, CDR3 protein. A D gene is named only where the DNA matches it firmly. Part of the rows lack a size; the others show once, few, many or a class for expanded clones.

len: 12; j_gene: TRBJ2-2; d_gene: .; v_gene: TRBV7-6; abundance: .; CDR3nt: TGTGCCAGCAGCTTAGTATCTGGGGAGCTGTTTTTT; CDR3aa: CASSLVSGELFF
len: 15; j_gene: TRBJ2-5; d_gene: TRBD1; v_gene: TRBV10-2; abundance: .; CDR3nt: TGCGCCAGCAGTGAAACAGGGGGGAATCAAGAGACCCAGTACTTC; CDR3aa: CASSETGGNQETQYF
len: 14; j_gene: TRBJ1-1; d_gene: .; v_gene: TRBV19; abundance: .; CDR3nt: TGTGCCAGTAGTATCACCCTTTTAGGGGCTGAAGCTTTCTTT; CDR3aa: CASSITLLGAEAFF
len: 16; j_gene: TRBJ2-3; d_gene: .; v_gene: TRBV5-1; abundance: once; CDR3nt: TGCGCCAGCAGCTCCACGCTGAGGGCAAGCACAGATACGCAGTATTTT; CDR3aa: CASSSTLRASTDTQYF
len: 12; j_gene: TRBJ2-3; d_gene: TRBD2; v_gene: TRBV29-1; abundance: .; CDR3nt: TGCAGCGTCGGACTAGAGGTAGATACGCAGTATTTT; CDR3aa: CSVGLEVDTQYF
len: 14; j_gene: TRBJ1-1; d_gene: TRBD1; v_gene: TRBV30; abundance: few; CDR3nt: TGTGCCTGGACGGACAGGGGCTGGGACACTGAAGCTTTCTTT; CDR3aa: CAWTDRGWDTEAFF
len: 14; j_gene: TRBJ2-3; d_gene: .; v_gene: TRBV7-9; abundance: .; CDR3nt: TGTGCCAGCAGCTCGGGGTTTGGGTCAGATACGCAGTATTTT; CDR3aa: CASSSGFGSDTQYF
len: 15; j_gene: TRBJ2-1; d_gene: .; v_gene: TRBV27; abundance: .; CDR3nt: TGTGCCAGTGCCCTCGATGGCAGTCTGAACAATGAGCAGTTCTTC; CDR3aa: CASALDGSLNNEQFF
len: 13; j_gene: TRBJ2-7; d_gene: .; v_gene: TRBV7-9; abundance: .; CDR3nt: TGTGCCAGCAGCTTAGGCCCAGGGTACGAGCAGTACTTC; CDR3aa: CASSLGPGYEQYF
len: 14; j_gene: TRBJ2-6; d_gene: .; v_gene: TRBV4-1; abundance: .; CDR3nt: TGCGCCAGCAACTCACCGACAGGGGCCAACGTCCTGACTTTC; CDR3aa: CASNSPTGANVLTF
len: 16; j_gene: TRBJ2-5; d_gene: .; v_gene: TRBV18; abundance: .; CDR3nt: TGTGCCAGCTCACCACAGGAAGCTCCAGGCAAACCGACCCAGTACTTC; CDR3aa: CASSPQEAPGKPTQYF
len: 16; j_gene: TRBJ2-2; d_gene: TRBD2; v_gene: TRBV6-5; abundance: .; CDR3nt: TGTGCCAGCAGTTCCGTTCGCGGGGGAAACACCGGGGAGCTGTTTTTT; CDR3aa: CASSSVRGGNTGELFF
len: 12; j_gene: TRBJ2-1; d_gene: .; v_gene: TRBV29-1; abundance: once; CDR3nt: TGCAGCGGCCAGTTGACGGGCAATGAGCAGTTCTTC; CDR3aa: CSGQLTGNEQFF
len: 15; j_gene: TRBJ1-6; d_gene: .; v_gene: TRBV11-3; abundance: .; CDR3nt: TGTGCCAGCAGCTTATCTGGGCAGTATAATTCACCCCTCCACTTT; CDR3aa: CASSLSGQYNSPLHF
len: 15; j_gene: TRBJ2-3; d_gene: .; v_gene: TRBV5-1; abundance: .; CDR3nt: TGCGCCTATTTGAGCATGGCGGGTGGCCCCGATACGCAGTATTTT; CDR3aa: CAYLSMAGGPDTQYF
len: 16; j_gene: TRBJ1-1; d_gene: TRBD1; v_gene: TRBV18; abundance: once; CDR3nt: TGTGCCAGCTCACCCGGGACAGGGGCGATGAACACTGAAGCTTTCTTT; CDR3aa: CASSPGTGAMNTEAFF
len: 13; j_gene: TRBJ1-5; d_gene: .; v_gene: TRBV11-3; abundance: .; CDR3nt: TGTGCCAGCAGAAAAGGGGGGGATCAGCCCCAGCATTTT; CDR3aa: CASRKGGDQPQHF
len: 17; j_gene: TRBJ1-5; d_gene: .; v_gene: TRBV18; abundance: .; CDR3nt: TGTGCCACCCCAAAGCCAAAGGGGCAGGCGATGAATCAGCCCCAGCATTTT; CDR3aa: CATPKPKGQAMNQPQHF
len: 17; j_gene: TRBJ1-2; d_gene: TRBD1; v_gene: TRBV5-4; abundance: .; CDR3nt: TGTGCCAGCAGCGAGGAGACAGGGTTAGGACTAAACTATGGCTACACCTTC; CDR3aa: CASSEETGLGLNYGYTF
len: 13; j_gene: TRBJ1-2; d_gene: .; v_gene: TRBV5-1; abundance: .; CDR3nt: TGCGCCAGCAGCGAGACACTAGACTATGGCTACACCTTC; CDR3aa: CASSETLDYGYTF
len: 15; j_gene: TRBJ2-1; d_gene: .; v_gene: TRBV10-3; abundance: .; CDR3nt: TGTGCCATCAGTACTAGGCTTACAACCTACAATGAGCAGTTCTTC; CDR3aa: CAISTRLTTYNEQFF
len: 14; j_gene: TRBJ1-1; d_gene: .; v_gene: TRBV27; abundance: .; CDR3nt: TGTGCCAGCAGTTTATATTCCAGGGGCAATGAAGCTTTCTTT; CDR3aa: CASSLYSRGNEAFF
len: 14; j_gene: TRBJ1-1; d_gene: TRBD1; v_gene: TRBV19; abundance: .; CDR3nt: TGTGCCAGTAAAGGACAGGACCTTAACACTGAAGCTTTCTTT; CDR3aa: CASKGQDLNTEAFF
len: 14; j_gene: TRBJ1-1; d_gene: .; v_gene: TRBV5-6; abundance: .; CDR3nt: TGTGCCAGCAGCCCGGGACACCGGAACACTGAAGCTTTCTTT; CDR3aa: CASSPGHRNTEAFF
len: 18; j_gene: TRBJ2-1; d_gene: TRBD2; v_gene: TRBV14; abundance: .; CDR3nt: TGTGCCAGCAGCCAAGTGTCTAGCGGGAGGGTAAGATACAATGAGCAGTTCTTC; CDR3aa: CASSQVSSGRVRYNEQFF
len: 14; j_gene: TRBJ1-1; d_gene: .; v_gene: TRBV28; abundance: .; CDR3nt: TGTGCCACCAAGGACGGGCGGGGACACACTGAAGCTTTCTTT; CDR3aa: CATKDGRGHTEAFF
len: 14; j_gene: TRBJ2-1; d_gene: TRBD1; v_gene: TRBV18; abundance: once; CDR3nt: TGTGCCAGCTCACAGGACAGGCAAGGGATAGAGCAGTTCTTC; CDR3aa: CASSQDRQGIEQFF
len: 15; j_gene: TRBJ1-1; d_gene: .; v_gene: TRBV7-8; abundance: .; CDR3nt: TGTGCCAGCAGCGGAGGGACCGCGGGGGACACTGAAGCTTTCTTT; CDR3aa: CASSGGTAGDTEAFF
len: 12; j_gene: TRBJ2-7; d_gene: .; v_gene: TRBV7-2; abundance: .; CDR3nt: TGTGCCAGCAGCTTGGGGGGGGCTGAGCAGTACTTC; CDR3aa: CASSLGGAEQYF
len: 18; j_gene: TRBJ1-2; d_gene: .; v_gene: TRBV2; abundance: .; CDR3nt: TGTGCCAGCAGGTACGACTCCCGAGGGGAGGGACCCCTGAATGGCTACACCTTC; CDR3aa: CASRYDSRGEGPLNGYTF
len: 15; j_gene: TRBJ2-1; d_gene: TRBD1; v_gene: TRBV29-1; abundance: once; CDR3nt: TGCAGCGTAGAGACAGGGCTGGTGGCCTACAATGAGCAGTTCTTC; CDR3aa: CSVETGLVAYNEQFF
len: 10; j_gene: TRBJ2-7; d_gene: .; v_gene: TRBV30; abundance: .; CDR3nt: TGTGCCGGCTCAGGGGCAGGGCAGTACTTC; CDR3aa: CAGSGAGQYF
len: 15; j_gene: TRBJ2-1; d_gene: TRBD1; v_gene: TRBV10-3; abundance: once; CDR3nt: TGTGCCATCAGTGAGTCGGGGGACAGCCACAATGAGCAGTTCTTC; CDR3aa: CAISESGDSHNEQFF
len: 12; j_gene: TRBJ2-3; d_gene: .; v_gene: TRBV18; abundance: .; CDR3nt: TGTGCCAGCTCACCGGAGGGCGATACGCAGTATTTT; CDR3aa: CASSPEGDTQYF
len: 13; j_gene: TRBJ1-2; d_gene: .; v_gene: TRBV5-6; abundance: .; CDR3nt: TGTGCCAGCAGCAAAGTGGCAGGGTATGGCTACACCTTC; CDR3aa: CASSKVAGYGYTF
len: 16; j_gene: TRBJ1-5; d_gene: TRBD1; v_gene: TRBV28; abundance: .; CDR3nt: TGTGCCAGCAGGACCACAGGGGCAGGCAAAGATCAGCCCCAGCATTTT; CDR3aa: CASRTTGAGKDQPQHF
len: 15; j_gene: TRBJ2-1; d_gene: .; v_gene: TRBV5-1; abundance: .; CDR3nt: TGCGCCAGCAGCGAGCGCGGGGAATCCTACAATGAGCAGTTCTTC; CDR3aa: CASSERGESYNEQFF
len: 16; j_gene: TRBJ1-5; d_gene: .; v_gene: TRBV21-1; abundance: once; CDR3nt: TGTGCCAGCAGCAATATGGGCCCGAGGGGCAATCAGCCCCAGCATTTT; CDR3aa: CASSNMGPRGNQPQHF
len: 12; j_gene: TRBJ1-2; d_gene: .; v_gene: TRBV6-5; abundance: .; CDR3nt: TGTGCCAGCAGCAACAGGATGGGTGGCTACACCTTC; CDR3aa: CASSNRMGGYTF
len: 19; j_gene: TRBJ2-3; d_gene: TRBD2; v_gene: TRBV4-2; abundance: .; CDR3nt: TGTGCCAGCAGCCAAGCCCTCCTCCAGACTAGCGGGGGGGCAGATACGCAGTATTTT; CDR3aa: CASSQALLQTSGGADTQYF
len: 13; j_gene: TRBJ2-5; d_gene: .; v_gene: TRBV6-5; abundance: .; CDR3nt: TGTGCCAGCTCAAAGAGAACCGTGGAGACCCAGTACTTC; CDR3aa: CASSKRTVETQYF
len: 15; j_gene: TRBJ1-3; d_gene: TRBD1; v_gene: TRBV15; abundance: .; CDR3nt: TGTGCCACCAGCAGAGCAACAGGGGCTGGAAACACCATATATTTT; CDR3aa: CATSRATGAGNTIYF
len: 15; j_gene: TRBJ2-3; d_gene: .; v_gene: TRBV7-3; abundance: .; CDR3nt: TGTGCCAGCAGCTTATATGGGGGCATGGCAGATACGCAGTATTTT; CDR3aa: CASSLYGGMADTQYF
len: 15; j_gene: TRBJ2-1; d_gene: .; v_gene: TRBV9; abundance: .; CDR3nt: TGTGCCAGCAGCCGGACGGTGGGAGTCTACAATGAGCAGTTCTTC; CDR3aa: CASSRTVGVYNEQFF
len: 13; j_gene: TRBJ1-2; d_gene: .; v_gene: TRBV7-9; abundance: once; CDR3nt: TGTGCCAGCAGCCATGGGACAAACTATGGCTACACCTTC; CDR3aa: CASSHGTNYGYTF